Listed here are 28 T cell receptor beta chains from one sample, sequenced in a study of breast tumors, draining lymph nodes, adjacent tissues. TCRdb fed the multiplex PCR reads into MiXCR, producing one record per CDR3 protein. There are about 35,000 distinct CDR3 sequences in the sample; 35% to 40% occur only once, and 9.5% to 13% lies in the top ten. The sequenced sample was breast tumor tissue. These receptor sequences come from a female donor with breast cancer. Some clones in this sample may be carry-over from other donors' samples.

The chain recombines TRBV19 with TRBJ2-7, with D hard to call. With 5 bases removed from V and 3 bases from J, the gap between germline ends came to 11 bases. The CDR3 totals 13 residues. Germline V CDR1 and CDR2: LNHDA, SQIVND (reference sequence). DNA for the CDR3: TGTGCCAGTAGTTCTAAATCAGGCTACGAGCAGTACTTC. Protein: CASSSKSGYEQYF.

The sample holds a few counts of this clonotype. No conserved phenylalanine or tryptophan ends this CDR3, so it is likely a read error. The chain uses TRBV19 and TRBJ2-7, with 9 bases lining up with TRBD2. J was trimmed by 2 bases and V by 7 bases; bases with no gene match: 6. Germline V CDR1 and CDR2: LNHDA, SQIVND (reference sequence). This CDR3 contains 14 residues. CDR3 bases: TGTGCCAGTAAACCGGGACTAGCAGCCTACGAGCAGTACCTC. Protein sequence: CASKPGLAAYEQYL.

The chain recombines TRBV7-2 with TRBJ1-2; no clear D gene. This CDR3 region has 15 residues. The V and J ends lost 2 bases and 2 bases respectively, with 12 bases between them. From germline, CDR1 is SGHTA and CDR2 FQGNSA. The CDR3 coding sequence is TGTGCCAGCAGCTTACAGGCAGGTCCAAACTATGGCTACACCTTC. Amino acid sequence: CASSLQAGPNYGYTF.

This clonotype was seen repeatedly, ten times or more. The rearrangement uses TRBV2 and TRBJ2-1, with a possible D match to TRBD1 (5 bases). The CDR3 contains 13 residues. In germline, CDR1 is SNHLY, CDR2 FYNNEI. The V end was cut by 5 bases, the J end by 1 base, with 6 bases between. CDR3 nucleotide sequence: TGTGCCAGCAGTTACAGGTCCTACAATGAGCAGTTCTTC. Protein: CASSYRSYNEQFF.

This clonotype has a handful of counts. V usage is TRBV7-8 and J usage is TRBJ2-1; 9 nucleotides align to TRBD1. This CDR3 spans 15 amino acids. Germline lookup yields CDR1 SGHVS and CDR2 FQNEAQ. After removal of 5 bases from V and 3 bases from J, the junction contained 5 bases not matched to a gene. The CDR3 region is CASSGQTGGYNEQFF. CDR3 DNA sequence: TGTGCCAGCAGCGGACAGACAGGGGGCTACAATGAGCAGTTCTTC.

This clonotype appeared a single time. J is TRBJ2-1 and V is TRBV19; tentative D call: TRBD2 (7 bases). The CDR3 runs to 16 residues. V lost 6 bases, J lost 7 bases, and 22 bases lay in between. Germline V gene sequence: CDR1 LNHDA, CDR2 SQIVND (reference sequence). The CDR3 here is CASSGRRAGDPNEQFF. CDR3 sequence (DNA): TGTGCCAGTAGCGGGAGGAGGGCAGGGGACCCAAATGAGCAGTTCTTC.

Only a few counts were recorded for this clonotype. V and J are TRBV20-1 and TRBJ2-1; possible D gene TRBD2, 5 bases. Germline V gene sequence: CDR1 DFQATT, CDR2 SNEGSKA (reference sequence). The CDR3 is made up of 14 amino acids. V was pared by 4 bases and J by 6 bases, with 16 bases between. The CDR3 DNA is TGCAGTGCTAATCCCAGTGGACTGGGCAATGAGCAGTTCTTC. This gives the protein CSANPSGLGNEQFF.

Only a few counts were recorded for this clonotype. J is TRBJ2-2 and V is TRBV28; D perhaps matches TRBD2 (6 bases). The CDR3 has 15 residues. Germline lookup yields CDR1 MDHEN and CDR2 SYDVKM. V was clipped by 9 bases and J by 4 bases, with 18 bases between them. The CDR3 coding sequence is TGTGCCAGTTCCCGCGAGCGGGTCCTCACCGGGGAGCTGTTTTTT. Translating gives CASSRERVLTGELFF.

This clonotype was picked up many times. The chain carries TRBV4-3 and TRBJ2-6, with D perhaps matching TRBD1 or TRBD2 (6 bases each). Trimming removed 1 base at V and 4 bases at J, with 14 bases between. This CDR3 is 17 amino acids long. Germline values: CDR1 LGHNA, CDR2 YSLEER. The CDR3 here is CASSQGWGAYGANVLTF. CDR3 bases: TGCGCCAGCAGCCAAGGGTGGGGGGCTTACGGGGCCAACGTCCTGACTTTC.

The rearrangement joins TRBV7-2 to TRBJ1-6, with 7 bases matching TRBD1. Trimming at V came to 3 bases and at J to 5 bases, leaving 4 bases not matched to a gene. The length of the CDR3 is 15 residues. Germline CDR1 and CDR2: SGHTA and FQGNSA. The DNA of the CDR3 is TGTGCCAGCAGCTTTGGGGGGACAGATAATTCACCCCTCCACTTT. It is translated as CASSFGGTDNSPLHF. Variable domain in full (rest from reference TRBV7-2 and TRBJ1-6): GAGVSQSPSNKVTEKGKDVELRCDPISGHTALYWYRQSLGQGLEFLIYFQGNSAPDKSGLPSDRFSAERTGGSVSTLTIQRTQQEDSAVYLCASSFGGTDNSPLHFGNGTRLTVT.

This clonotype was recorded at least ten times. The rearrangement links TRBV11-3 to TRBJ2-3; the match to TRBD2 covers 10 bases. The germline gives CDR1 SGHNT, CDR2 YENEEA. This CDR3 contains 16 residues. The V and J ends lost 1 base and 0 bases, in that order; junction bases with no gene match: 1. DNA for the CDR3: TGTGCCAGCAGCTTAGGGACTAGCGGAAGCACAGATACGCAGTATTTT. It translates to CASSLGTSGSTDTQYF.

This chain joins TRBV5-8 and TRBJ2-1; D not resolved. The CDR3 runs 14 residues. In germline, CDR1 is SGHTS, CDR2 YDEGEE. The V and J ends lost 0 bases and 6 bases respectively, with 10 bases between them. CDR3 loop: CASSLAGPSNEQFF. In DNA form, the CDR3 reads TGTGCCAGCAGCTTGGCAGGCCCCTCCAATGAGCAGTTCTTC.

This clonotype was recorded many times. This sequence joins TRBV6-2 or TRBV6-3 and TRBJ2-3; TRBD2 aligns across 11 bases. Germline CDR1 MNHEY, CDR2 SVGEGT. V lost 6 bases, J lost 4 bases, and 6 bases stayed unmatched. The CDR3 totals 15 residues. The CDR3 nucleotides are TGTGCCAGCAGCAGACTAGCGGGATGGGCAGATACGCAGTATTTT. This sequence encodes CASSRLAGWADTQYF.

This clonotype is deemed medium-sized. This CDR3 is CASKMTGPLSGANVLTF. As DNA, the CDR3 is TGTGCCAGCAAAATGACAGGTCCACTCTCTGGGGCCAACGTCCTGACTTTC. The chain couples TRBV6-5 to TRBJ2-6, with D maybe TRBD1 (6 bases). Trimming left V 7 bases short and J 0 bases short, with 16 bases between. The length of the CDR3 is 17 residues. Germline V gene sequence: CDR1 MNHEY, CDR2 SVGAGI.

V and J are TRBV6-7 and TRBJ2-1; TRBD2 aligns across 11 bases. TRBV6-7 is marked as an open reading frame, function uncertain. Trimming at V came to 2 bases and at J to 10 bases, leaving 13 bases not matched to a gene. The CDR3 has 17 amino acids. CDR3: CASSYPIGTSGRGEQFF. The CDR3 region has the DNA TGTGCCAGCAGTTACCCCATCGGGACTAGCGGTCGAGGGGAGCAGTTCTTC.

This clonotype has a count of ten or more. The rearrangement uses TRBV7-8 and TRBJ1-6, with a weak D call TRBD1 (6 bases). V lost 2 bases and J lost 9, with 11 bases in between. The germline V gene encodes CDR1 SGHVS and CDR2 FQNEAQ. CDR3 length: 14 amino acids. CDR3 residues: CASSLRVGGSPLHF. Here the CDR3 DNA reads TGTGCCAGCAGCTTAAGGGTAGGGGGTTCACCCCTCCACTTT.

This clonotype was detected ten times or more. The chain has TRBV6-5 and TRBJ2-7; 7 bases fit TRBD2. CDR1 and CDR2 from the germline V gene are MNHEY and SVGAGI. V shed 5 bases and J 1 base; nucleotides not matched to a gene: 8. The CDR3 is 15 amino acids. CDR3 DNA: TGTGCCAGCAGTACCCTGGGGGGAGGGTCCTACGAGCAGTACTTC. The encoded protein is CASSTLGGGSYEQYF.

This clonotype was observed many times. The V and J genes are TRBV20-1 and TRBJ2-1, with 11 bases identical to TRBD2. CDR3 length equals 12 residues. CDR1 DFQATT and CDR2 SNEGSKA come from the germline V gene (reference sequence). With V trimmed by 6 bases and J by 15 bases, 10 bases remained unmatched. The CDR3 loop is CSASLSGRAMFF. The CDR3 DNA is TGCAGTGCCAGTCTTAGCGGGAGGGCAATGTTCTTC.

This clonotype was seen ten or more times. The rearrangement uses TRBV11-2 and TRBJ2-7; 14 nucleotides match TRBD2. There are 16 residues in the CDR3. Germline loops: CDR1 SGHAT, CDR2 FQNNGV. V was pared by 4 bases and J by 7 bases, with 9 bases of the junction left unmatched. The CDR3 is CASSSRGLAGVYEQYF. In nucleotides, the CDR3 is TGTGCCAGCAGCTCGAGGGGACTAGCGGGAGTATATGAGCAGTACTTC.

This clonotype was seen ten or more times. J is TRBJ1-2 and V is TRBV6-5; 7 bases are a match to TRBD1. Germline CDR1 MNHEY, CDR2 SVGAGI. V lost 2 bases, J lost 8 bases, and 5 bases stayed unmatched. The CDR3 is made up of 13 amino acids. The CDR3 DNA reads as TGTGCCAGCAGTTACGGAGGGGGCGACGGCTACACCTTC. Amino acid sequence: CASSYGGGDGYTF.

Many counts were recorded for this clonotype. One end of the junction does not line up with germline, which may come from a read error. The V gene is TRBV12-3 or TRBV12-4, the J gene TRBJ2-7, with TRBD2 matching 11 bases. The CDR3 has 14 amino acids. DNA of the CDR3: TGTGCCAGCAGGTTAGCGGGAGGGTTGTACGAGCAGTACTTC. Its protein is CASRLAGGLYEQYF.

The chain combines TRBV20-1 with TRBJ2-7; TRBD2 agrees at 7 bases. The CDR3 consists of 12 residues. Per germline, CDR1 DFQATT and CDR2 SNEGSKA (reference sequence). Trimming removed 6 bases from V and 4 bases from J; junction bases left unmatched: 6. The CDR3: CSARLAVYEQYF. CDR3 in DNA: TGCAGTGCCAGGCTAGCGGTTTACGAGCAGTACTTC.

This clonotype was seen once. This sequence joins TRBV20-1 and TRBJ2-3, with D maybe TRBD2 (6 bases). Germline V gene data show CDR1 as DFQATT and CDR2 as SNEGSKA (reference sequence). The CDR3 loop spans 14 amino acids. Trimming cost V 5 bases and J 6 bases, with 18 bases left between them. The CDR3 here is CSAAGGTEADTQYF. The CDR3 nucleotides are TGCAGTGCTGCCGGGGGAACGGAGGCTGATACGCAGTATTTT.

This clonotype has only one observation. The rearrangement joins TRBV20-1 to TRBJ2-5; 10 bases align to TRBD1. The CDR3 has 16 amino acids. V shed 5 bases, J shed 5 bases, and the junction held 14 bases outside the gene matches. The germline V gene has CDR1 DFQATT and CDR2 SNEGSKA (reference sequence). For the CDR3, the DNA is TGCAGTGCTGGAGGGGGACAGGGGTTTCGACGGGAGACCCAGTACTTC. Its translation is CSAGGGQGFRRETQYF.

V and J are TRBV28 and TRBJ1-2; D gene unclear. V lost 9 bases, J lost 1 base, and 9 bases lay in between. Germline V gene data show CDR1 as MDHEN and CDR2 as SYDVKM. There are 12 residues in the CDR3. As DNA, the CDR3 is TGTGCCAGTACCGGGATTAACTATGGCTACACCTTC. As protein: CASTGINYGYTF.

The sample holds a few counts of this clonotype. The CDR3 here is CASTGLVTDTQYF. The CDR3 DNA follows: TGTGCCAGCACCGGACTAGTTACAGATACGCAGTATTTT. The gene calls are TRBV6-1 and TRBJ2-3; 7 nucleotides line up with TRBD2. V lost 7 bases to trimming and J lost 3 bases; unmatched junction nucleotides: 4. Germline assignment: CDR1 MNHNS and CDR2 SASEGT. The CDR3 loop spans 13 amino acids.

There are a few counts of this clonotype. DNA of the CDR3: TGTGCCAGCAGTGACAGGGCTAATTCACCCCTCCACTTT. Its protein is CASSDRANSPLHF. The V gene is TRBV28, the J gene TRBJ1-6, with 7 bases aligning to TRBD1. The CDR3 totals 13 residues. Germline trimming cut 5 bases from V and 6 bases from J; bases unmatched to any gene: 1. The germline V gene encodes CDR1 MDHEN and CDR2 SYDVKM. The entire variable domain, with the rest obtained from reference TRBV28 and TRBJ1-6, is as follows: DVKVTQSSRYLVKRTGEKVFLECVQDMDHENMFWYRQDPGLGLRLIYFSYDVKMKEKGDIPEGYSVSREKKERFSLILESASTNQTSMYLCASSDRANSPLHFGNGTRLTVT.

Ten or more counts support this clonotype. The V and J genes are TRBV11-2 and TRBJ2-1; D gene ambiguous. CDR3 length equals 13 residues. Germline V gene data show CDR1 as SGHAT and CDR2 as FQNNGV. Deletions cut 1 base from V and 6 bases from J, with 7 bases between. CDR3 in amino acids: CASSLVGPNEQFF. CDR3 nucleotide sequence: TGTGCCAGCAGCTTAGTCGGCCCCAATGAGCAGTTCTTC.